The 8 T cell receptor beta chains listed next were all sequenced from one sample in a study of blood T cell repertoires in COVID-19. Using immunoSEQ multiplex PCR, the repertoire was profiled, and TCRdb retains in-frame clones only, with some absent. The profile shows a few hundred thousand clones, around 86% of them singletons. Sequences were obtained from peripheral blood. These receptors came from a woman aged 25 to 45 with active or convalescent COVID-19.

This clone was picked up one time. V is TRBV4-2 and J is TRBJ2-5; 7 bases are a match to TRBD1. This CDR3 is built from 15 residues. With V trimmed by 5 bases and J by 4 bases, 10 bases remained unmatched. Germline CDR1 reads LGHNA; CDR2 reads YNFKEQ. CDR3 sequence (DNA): TGTGCCAGCAGCGAGGCTGACAGGGATGGAGAGACCCAGTACTTC. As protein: CASSEADRDGETQYF.

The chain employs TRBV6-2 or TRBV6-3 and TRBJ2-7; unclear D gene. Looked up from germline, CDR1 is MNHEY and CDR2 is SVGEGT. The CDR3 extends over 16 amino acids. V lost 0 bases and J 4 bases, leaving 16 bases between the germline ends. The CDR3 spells CASSYSSRNQAYEQYF. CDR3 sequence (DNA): TGTGCCAGCAGTTACTCGAGCAGGAATCAGGCTTACGAGCAGTACTTC.

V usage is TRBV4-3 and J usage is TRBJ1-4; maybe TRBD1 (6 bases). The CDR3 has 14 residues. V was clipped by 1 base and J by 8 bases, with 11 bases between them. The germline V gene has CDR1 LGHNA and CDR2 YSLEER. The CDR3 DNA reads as TGCGCCAGCAGCCAAGGGGGGCGTGGAGAAAAACTGTTTTTT. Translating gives CASSQGGRGEKLFF.

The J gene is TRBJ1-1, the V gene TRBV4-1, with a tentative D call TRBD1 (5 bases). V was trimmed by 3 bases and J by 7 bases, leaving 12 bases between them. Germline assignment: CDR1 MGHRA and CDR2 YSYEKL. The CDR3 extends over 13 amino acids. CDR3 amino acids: CASSHSAGGEAFF. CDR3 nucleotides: TGCGCCAGCAGCCACTCAGCGGGGGGTGAAGCTTTCTTT.

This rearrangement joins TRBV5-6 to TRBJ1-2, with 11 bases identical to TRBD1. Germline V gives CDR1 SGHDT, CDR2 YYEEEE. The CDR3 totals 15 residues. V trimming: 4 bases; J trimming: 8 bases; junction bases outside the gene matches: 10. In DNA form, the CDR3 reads TGTGCCAGCAGCCCGACCGGACAGGGGGCGGAGGGCTACACCTTC. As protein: CASSPTGQGAEGYTF.

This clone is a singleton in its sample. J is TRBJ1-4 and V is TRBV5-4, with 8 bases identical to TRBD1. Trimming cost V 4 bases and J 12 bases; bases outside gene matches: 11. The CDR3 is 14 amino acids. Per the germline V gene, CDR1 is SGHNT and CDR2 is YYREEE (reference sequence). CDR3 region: CASSKTGDKMELFF. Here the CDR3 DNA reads TGTGCCAGCAGCAAGACAGGGGATAAAATGGAACTGTTTTTT.

CDR3 bases: TGCAGCGTCGGAGGGACAGGGGGGAAGAACACTGAAGCTTTCTTT. Amino acid sequence: CSVGGTGGKNTEAFF. V is TRBV29-1 and J is TRBJ1-1, with 11 bases aligning to TRBD1. The J segment lost 1 base and the V segment lost 6 bases, leaving 7 bases of the junction unmatched. This CDR3 contains 15 residues. In germline, CDR1 is SQVTM, CDR2 ANQGSEA.

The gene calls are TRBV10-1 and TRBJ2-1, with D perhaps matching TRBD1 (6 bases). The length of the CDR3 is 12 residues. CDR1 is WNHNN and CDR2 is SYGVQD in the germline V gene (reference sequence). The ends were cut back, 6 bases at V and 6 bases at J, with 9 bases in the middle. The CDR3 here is CASSRDTNEQFF. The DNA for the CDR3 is TGCGCCAGCAGCAGGGACACCAATGAGCAGTTCTTC.